The 17 T cell receptor beta chains listed next were all sequenced from one sample in a study of vaccination and CD4 T cells after COVID-19. With the Oncomine TCR Beta short-read assay, DNA from cultured CD4+ T cells was sequenced. TCRdb itself ran the PCR reads through MiXCR, one entry per CDR3 protein. Of roughly 6,600 distinct CDR3 sequences in the sample, roughly 43% were seen once. Treatment noted: roughly 10-day PBMC culture with coronavirus spike peptide pools or control peptides (ViraFEST assay). The unexposed donor gave CD4+ T cells before the COVID-19 pandemic (2011-2018). Which antigens these TCRs recognize remains unknown. Material: CD4+ T cells from blood, cultured in vitro. The receptors here all came from a human donor in good health.

The chain is built from TRBV2 and TRBJ2-5; D not certain. The CDR3 loop spans 14 amino acids. Trimming shortened V by 2 bases and J by 2 bases, and 9 bases separated the two germline ends. Germline V gene lookup returns CDR1 SNHLY and CDR2 FYNNEI. Here the CDR3 DNA reads TGTGCCAGCAGTGAATTTCAGATTCAAGAGACCCAGTACTTC. This codes for CASSEFQIQETQYF.

This clonotype has more than one count but fewer than ten. The V gene is TRBV6-1, the J gene TRBJ2-1, with TRBD2 identical over 8 bases. J was trimmed by 3 bases and V by 1 base; bases with no gene match: 2. CDR3 length: 15 residues. The germline V gene has CDR1 MNHNS and CDR2 SASEGT. For the CDR3, the DNA is TGTGCCAGCAGTGAAGGGCTAGCGGGCTACAATGAGCAGTTCTTC. It is translated as CASSEGLAGYNEQFF.

The chain carries TRBV11-2 and TRBJ2-7, with 11 positions matching TRBD1. The V gene end was trimmed by 6 bases and the J gene end by 2 bases; junction bases not matched to a gene: 6. CDR3 length: 15 amino acids. The germline V gene encodes CDR1 SGHAT and CDR2 FQNNGV. CDR3 sequence (DNA): TGTGCCAGCAGTCTCGGGACAGGGGGGACCTACGAGCAGTACTTC. This sequence encodes CASSLGTGGTYEQYF.

Comments on this clonotype: Just one base apart from a much larger clone, this may be a read error. The genes are TRBV7-2 and TRBJ1-5; 7 bases are a match to TRBD1. Germline V lookup: CDR1 SGHTA, CDR2 FQGNSA. The CDR3 has 15 residues. CDR3 sequence reads: CAGSLGDRRNQPQHF. CDR3 sequence (DNA): TGTGCCGGCAGCCTCGGGGACAGACGAAATCAGCCCCAGCATTTT.

This clonotype came up a few times. The rearrangement joins TRBV27 to TRBJ1-2, with D perhaps matching TRBD1 (5 bases). CDR3 length: 17 residues. V lost 4 bases and J 2 bases, leaving 20 bases between the germline ends. Germline CDR1 is MNHEY and CDR2 is SMNVEV (reference sequence). The CDR3 loop reads CASSSATLGGLNYGYTF. For the CDR3, the DNA is TGTGCCAGCAGTTCGGCCACCCTCGGGGGTCTCAACTATGGCTACACCTTC.

This rearrangement joins TRBV12-3 or TRBV12-4 to TRBJ1-1; maybe TRBD1 (6 bases). V dropped 6 bases and J dropped 11 bases, with 16 bases sitting between them. The CDR3 is made up of 12 amino acids. CDR3 in amino acids: CASSLTGSQAFF. The CDR3 coding sequence is TGTGCCAGCAGCTTGACAGGCTCGCAGGCTTTCTTT.

V gene TRBV28 combines with J gene TRBJ1-2; 7 nucleotides align to TRBD1. Trimming at V came to 4 bases and at J to 8 bases, leaving 19 bases not matched to a gene. This CDR3 is built from 17 residues. CDR1 and CDR2 (germline): MDHEN, SYDVKM. This CDR3 reads CASSSHKMGGTVGGYTF. CDR3 sequence (DNA): TGTGCCAGCAGTTCCCACAAGATGGGAGGGACAGTGGGGGGCTACACCTTC.

This clonotype has only a few counts. The genes are TRBV20-1 and TRBJ2-1, with a weak D call TRBD2 (5 bases). The V end lost 3 bases, the J end lost 1 base, and 13 bases lay between the germline ends. CDR3 length equals 15 residues. Germline loops: CDR1 DFQATT, CDR2 SNEGSKA (reference sequence). The CDR3 region is CSARFPSLSYNEQFF. The DNA for the CDR3 is TGCAGTGCTAGGTTTCCTAGCCTTTCCTACAATGAGCAGTTCTTC.

V usage is TRBV19 and J usage is TRBJ1-4; D not resolved. The germline V gene encodes CDR1 LNHDA and CDR2 SQIVND (reference sequence). V dropped 5 bases and J dropped 8 bases, with 18 bases sitting between them. This CDR3 spans 15 amino acids. Written as DNA, the CDR3 is TGTGCCAGTAGTCCCCAGGACCTTATGGGAGAAAAACTGTTTTTT. It translates to CASSPQDLMGEKLFF.

V usage is TRBV7-7 and J usage is TRBJ2-7; D possibly matches TRBD1 or TRBD2 (5 bases each). The ends were cut back, 5 bases at V and 6 bases at J, with 14 bases in the middle. CDR1 and CDR2 (germline): SSHAT, FNYEAQ (reference sequence). The CDR3 consists of 13 residues. The CDR3 loop reads CASSIGTASEQYF. Written as DNA, the CDR3 is TGTGCCAGCAGCATCGGGACGGCCTCCGAGCAGTACTTC.

The chain links TRBV12-3 or TRBV12-4 to TRBJ2-7; no firm D call. The CDR3 is 14 residues long. Trimming left V 6 bases short and J 4 bases short, with 16 bases between. The CDR3 sequence: CASRAGGNRYEQYF. The CDR3 nucleotides are TGTGCCAGCAGGGCCGGTGGGAATCGGTACGAGCAGTACTTC.

This clonotype has just a few counts. CDR3 residues: CASKTGEGETQYF. In DNA form, the CDR3 reads TGTGCCAGCAAGACAGGGGAAGGGGAGACCCAGTACTTC. The chain joins TRBV2 to TRBJ2-5; TRBD1 matches at 8 bases. Germline CDR1 SNHLY, CDR2 FYNNEI. The CDR3 contains 13 residues. V shed 7 bases, J shed 5 bases, and the junction held 6 bases outside the gene matches.

The sample holds a few counts of this clonotype. J is TRBJ2-2 and V is TRBV20-1; 10 positions match TRBD2. Trimming took 4 bases from V and 4 from J; bases not matched to a gene: 15. This CDR3 is 18 amino acids long. Germline V gene lookup returns CDR1 DFQATT and CDR2 SNEGSKA (reference sequence). The CDR3 here is CSATPLRGAGGVTGELFF. DNA of the CDR3: TGCAGTGCTACCCCCCTTCGGGGAGCGGGAGGGGTCACCGGGGAGCTGTTTTTT.

The CDR3 reads CASSLVSLAGHSGANVLTF. CDR3 in DNA: TGTGCCAGCAGCTTAGTATCGCTAGCGGGACACTCTGGGGCCAACGTCCTGACTTTC. The chain combines TRBV7-9 with TRBJ2-6; TRBD2 matches at 9 bases. Germline values: CDR1 SEHNR, CDR2 FQNEAQ (reference sequence). The junction had 7 bases not matched to a gene; V was cut back by 1 base and J by 0 bases. The CDR3 totals 19 residues. The full variable domain, its missing parts supplied by reference TRBV7-9 and TRBJ2-6, is DTGVSQNPRHKITKRGQNVTFRCDPISEHNRLYWYRQTLGQGPEFLTYFQNEAQLEKSRLLSDRFSAERPKGSFSTLEIQRTEQGDSAMYLCASSLVSLAGHSGANVLTFGAGSRLTVL.

This clonotype turned up a few times. V gene TRBV7-8 combines with J gene TRBJ2-1; the D is unclear. Per the germline V gene, CDR1 is SGHVS and CDR2 is FQNEAQ. Trimming removed 2 bases from V and 0 bases from J, with 11 bases in between. The CDR3 is 16 amino acids. The CDR3 DNA sequence: TGTGCCAGCAGCTTATCGGAAATCGGCTCCTACAATGAGCAGTTCTTC. Its translation: CASSLSEIGSYNEQFF.

This clonotype was counted a few times. The chain links TRBV6-1 to TRBJ2-2; 7 bases are shared with TRBD1. The CDR3 length is 13 residues. Germline CDR1 and CDR2: MNHNS and SASEGT. V was clipped by 4 bases and J by 8 bases; unmatched bases: 4. CDR3 sequence reads: CASSVTGWGELFF. CDR3 nucleotides: TGTGCCAGCAGTGTGACAGGGTGGGGGGAGCTGTTTTTT.

J is TRBJ1-1 and V is TRBV24-1, with TRBD1 matching over 7 bases. The CDR3 has 16 residues. Trimming took 7 bases from V and 1 from J; bases not matched to a gene: 11. Germline CDR1 is KGHDR and CDR2 is SFDVKD. The CDR3 sequence: CATRPRSGTENTEAFF. In DNA form, the CDR3 reads TGTGCCACCAGACCGAGATCCGGGACAGAGAACACTGAAGCTTTCTTT.